The 12 T cell receptor beta chains in this list originate from one sample, sequenced in a study of cytomegalovirus exposure and HLA in healthy donors. PCR primers comprised 60 Vbeta and 13 Jbeta primers. Using immunoSEQ multiplex PCR, the repertoire was profiled, and TCRdb retains in-frame clones only, with some absent. The table has roughly 77,000 clones, roughly 69% seen once; the top ten hold 6.5% to 7.5%. Sequences were obtained from PBMCs. The receptors derive from a woman in her forties or fifties in good health and CMV-seropositive.

The rearrangement joins TRBV28 to TRBJ1-1; a possible D gene is TRBD1 (5 bases). The germline CDR1 and CDR2 sequences are MDHEN and SYDVKM. The V end was cut by 2 bases, the J end by 0 bases, with 10 bases between. This CDR3 region has 15 residues. The CDR3 loop reads CASSLATDMNTEAFF. The CDR3 bases are TGTGCCAGCAGTTTAGCGACAGACATGAACACTGAAGCTTTCTTT.

This clone has a handful of counts. The chain is built from TRBV2 and TRBJ2-7, with D tentatively TRBD1 (7 bases). The germline gives CDR1 SNHLY, CDR2 FYNNEI. The CDR3 length is 16 residues. Trimming cost V 8 bases and J 2 bases, with 22 bases left between them. CDR3 sequence (DNA): TGTGCCAGCGGGATTTCAGGAGCAGGGGGGACCTACGAGCAGTACGTC. This translates into CASGISGAGGTYEQYV.

Regarding this clone: Additional DNA sequences in this sample encode the identical CDR3. The chain uses TRBV5-1 and TRBJ2-3; the D is unclear. The ends were cut back, 1 base at V and 3 bases at J, with 6 bases in the middle. The CDR3 covers 13 residues. The germline V gene has CDR1 SGHRS and CDR2 YFSETQ. CDR3 in amino acids: CASSLPSTDTQYF. The CDR3 DNA is TGCGCCAGCAGCTTGCCTTCTACAGATACGCAGTATTTT.

J is TRBJ1-2 and V is TRBV30; the match to TRBD1 covers 8 bases. The CDR3 consists of 12 residues. V shed 2 bases, J shed 6 bases, and the junction held 2 bases outside the gene matches. Per germline, CDR1 GTSNPN and CDR2 SVGIG (reference sequence). The CDR3 loop reads CAWSMTGDGYTF. DNA for the CDR3: TGTGCCTGGAGTATGACAGGGGATGGCTACACCTTC.

This chain uses TRBV7-2 with TRBJ1-1, with no clear D. This CDR3 is built from 14 residues. CDR1 is SGHTA, CDR2 FQGNSA, per germline. Trimming shortened V by 2 bases and J by 1 base, and 8 bases separated the two germline ends. CDR3 protein: CASSLQTENTEAFF. The CDR3 DNA reads as TGTGCCAGCAGCTTACAAACAGAGAACACTGAAGCTTTCTTT.

A word on this clone: At one of its ends the junction is not consistent with the germline gene, which may arise from a read error. The chain recombines TRBV6-5 with TRBJ1-5; the D gene is possibly TRBD1 (5 bases). Germline V gene data show CDR1 as MNHEY and CDR2 as SVGAGI. CDR3 size: 13 residues. CDR3 in amino acids: CASRGLTNQPRHF. In nucleotides, the CDR3 is TGTGCCAGCAGGGGACTGACGAATCAGCCCCGGCATTTT.

This clone was found a few times. V gene TRBV6-1 combines with J gene TRBJ2-3, with 10 bases matching TRBD2. V lost 6 bases to trimming and J lost 3 bases; unmatched junction nucleotides: 6. The CDR3 length is 15 residues. The germline gives CDR1 MNHNS, CDR2 SASEGT. CDR3 amino acids: CASSVGTSETDTQYF. In DNA form, the CDR3 reads TGTGCCAGCAGCGTTGGGACTAGCGAAACAGATACGCAGTATTTT.

The chain employs TRBV4-1 and TRBJ2-3; 11 bases are shared with TRBD2. CDR3 length equals 16 residues. With V trimmed by 4 bases and J by 5 bases, 8 bases remained unmatched. Germline assignment: CDR1 MGHRA and CDR2 YSYEKL. CDR3 nucleotides: TGCGCCAGCAGCCGCTTAGCGGGGGGGCCGAGAGATACGCAGTATTTT. Encoded protein: CASSRLAGGPRDTQYF.

As to this clone: One end of the junction fails to match germline, which may point to a read error. This sequence joins TRBV5-4 and TRBJ1-1, with D unclear. The CDR3 is 14 residues long. Germline CDR1 SGHNT, CDR2 YYREEE (reference sequence). The CDR3 DNA follows: TGTGCCAGCAGGTTGGCACGAGGGAACACTGAAGCTTTCTTT. This encodes CASRLARGNTEAFF.

This clone was counted once. This sequence joins TRBV19 and TRBJ1-5; no clear D gene. This CDR3 has 13 amino acids. The V end lost 6 bases, the J end lost 3 bases, and 9 bases lay between the germline ends. The germline V gene has CDR1 LNHDA and CDR2 SQIVND (reference sequence). CDR3 DNA: TGTGCCAGTAGGGGCGGGCCCAATCAGCCCCAGCATTTT. Its protein is CASRGGPNQPQHF.

This clone was found a few times. V and J are TRBV7-3 and TRBJ2-2, with 9 nucleotides matching TRBD2. The CDR3 runs 16 residues. V trimming: 5 bases; J trimming: 2 bases; junction bases outside the gene matches: 6. CDR1 is SGHTA and CDR2 is FQGTGA in the germline V gene. Here the CDR3 DNA reads TGTGCCAGCAGCCGAGAAGCGGGGGGCAACACCGGGGAGCTGTTTTTT. Protein product: CASSREAGGNTGELFF.

CDR3 residues: CASSSSGGPETQYF. CDR3 in DNA: TGTGCCAGCAGCTCTAGCGGGGGGCCGGAGACCCAGTACTTC. This rearrangement joins TRBV7-2 to TRBJ2-5, with TRBD2 matching over 11 bases. The germline gives CDR1 SGHTA, CDR2 FQGNSA. The trim removed 4 bases at V and 5 bases at J, leaving 3 bases unmatched. The CDR3 length is 14 residues.